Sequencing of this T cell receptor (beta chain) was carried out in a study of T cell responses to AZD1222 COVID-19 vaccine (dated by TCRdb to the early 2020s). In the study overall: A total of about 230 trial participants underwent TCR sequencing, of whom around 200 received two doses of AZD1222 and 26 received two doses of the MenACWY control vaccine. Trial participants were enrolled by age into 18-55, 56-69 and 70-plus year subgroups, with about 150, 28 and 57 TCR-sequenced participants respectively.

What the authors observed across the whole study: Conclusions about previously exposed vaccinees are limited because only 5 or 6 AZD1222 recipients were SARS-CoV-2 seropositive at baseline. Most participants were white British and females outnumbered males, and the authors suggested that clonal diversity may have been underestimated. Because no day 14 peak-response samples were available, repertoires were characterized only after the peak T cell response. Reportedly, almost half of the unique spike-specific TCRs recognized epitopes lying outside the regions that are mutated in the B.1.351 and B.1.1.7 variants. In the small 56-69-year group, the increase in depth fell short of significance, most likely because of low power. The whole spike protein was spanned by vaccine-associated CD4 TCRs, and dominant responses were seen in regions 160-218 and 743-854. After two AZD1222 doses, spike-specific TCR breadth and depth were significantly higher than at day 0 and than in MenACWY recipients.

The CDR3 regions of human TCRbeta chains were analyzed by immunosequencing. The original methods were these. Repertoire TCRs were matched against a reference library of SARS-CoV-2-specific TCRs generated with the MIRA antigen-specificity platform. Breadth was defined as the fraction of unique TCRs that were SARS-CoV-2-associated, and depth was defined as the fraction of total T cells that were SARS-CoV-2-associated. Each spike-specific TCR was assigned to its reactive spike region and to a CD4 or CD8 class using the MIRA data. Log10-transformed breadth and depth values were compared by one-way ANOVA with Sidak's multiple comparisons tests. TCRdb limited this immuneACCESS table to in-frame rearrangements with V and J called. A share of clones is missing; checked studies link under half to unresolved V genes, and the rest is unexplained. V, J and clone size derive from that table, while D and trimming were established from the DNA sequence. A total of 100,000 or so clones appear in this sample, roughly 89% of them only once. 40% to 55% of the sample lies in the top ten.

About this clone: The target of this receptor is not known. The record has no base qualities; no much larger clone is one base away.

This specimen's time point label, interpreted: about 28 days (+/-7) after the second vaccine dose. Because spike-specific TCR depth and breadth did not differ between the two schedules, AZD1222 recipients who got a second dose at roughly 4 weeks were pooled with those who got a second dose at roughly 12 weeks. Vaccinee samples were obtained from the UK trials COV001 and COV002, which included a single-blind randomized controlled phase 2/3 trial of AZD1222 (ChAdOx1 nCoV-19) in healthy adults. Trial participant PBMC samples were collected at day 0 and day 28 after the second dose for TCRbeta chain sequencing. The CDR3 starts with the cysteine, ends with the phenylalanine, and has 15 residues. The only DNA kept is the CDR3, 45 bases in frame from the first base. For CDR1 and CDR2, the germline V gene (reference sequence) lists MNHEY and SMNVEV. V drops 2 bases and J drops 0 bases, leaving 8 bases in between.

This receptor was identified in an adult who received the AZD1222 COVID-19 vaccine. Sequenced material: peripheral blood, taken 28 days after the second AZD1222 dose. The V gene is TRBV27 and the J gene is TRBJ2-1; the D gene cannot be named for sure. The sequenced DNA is TGTGCCAGCAGTTTACGCCTTTACTCCTACAATGAGCAGTTCTTC. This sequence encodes CASSLRLYSYNEQFF.